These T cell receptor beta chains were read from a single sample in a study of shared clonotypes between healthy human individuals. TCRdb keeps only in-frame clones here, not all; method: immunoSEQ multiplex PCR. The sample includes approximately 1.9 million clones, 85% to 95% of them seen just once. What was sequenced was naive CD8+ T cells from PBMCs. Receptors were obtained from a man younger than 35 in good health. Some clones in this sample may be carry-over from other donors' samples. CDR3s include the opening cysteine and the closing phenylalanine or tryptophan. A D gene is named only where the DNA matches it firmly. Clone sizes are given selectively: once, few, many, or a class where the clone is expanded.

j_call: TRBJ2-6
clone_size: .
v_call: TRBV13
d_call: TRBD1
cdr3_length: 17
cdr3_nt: TGTGCCAGCAGCCCAACAGACAGGGCCTATGGGGCCAACGTCCTGACTTTC
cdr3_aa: CASSPTDRAYGANVLTF

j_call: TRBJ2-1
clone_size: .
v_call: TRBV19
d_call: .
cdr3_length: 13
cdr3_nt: TGTGCCAGTAGTTGGGCAAAGAACAATGAGCAGTTCTTC
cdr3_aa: CASSWAKNNEQFF

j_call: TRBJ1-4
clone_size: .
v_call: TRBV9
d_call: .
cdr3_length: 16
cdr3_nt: TGTGCCAGCAGCCAGGGGACTCTTCGCGGGGGTGAAAAACTGTTTTTT
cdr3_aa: CASSQGTLRGGEKLFF

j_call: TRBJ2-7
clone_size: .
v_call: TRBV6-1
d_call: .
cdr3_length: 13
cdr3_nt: TGTGCCAGCAGTGTAGGCGGCCCGGGGGAGCAGTACTTC
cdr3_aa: CASSVGGPGEQYF

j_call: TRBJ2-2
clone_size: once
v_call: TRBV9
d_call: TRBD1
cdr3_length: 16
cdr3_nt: TGTGCCAGCAGCGTAGCTGGCACAGGGGCAACCGGGGAGCTGTTTTTT
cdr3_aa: CASSVAGTGATGELFF

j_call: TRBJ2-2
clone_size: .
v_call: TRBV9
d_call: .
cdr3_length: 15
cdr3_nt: TGTGCCAGCAGCGTAGCGGGAGTGGGGACCGGGGAGCTGTTTTTT
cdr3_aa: CASSVAGVGTGELFF

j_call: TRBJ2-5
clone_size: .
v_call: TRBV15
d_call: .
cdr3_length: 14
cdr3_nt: TGTGCCACCAGCACGCGATGGGTGGGAGAGACCCAGTACTTC
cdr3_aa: CATSTRWVGETQYF

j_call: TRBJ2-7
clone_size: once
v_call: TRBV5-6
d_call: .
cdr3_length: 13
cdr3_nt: TGTGCCAGCAGCTACTGGAATGGCTACGAGCAGTACTTC
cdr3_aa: CASSYWNGYEQYF

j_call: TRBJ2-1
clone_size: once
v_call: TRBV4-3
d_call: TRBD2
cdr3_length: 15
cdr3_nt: TGCGCCAGCAGCCTCGGACTAGCGCCCAACAATGAGCAGTTCTTC
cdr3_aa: CASSLGLAPNNEQFF

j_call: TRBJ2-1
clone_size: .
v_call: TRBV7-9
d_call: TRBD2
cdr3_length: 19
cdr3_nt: TGTGCCAGCAGCTACACTGAGTATGCGACCGGGACTACAAACAATGAGCAGTTCTTC
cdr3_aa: CASSYTEYATGTTNNEQFF

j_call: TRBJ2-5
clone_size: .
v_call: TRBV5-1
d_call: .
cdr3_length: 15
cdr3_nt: TGCGCCAGCAGTTCGGAGGGAGGGGGAGGCGAGACCCAGTACTTC
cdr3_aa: CASSSEGGGGETQYF

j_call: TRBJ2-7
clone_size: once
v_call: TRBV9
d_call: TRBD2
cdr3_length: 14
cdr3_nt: TGTGCCAGCAGCGCCCTAGCGGGGACCTACGAGCAGTACTTC
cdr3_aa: CASSALAGTYEQYF

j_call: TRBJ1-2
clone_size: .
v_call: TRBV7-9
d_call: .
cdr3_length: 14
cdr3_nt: TGTGCCAGCAGCTTAGTAGGGACAACGGGTGGCTACACCTTC
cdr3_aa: CASSLVGTTGGYTF

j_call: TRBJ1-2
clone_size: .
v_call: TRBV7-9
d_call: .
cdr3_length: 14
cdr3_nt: TGTGCCAGCAGCTTAGTAGGTACTAACTATGGCTACACCTTC
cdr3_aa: CASSLVGTNYGYTF

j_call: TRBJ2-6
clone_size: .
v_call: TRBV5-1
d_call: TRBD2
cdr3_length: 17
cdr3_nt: TGCGCCAGCCTACCGGGACTAGCGGGAACTGGGGCCAACGTCCTGACTTTC
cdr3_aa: CASLPGLAGTGANVLTF

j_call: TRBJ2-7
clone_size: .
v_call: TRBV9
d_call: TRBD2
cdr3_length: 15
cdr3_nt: TGTGCCAGCAGCCCTTACTCTAGCGGGAGTTACGAGCAGTACTTC
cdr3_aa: CASSPYSSGSYEQYF

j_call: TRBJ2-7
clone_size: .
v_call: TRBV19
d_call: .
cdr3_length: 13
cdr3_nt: TGTGCCAGTAGTACGACAGGATTGTGGGAGCAGTACTTC
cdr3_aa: CASSTTGLWEQYF

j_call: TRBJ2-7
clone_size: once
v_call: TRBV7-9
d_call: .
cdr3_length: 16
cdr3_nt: TGTGCCAGCAGCTCGCCCTGGGACGCGGGATCCTACGAGCAGTACTTC
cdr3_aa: CASSSPWDAGSYEQYF

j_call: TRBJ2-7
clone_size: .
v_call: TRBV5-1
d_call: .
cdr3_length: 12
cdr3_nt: TGCGCCAGCGGGGCGGGGACGGGCGAGCAGTACTTC
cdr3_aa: CASGAGTGEQYF

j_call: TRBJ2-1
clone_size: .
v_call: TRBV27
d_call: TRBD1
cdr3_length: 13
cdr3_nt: TGTGCCAGCAGTTTAATGTGGGGGACAGGGGACGTCTTC
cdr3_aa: CASSLMWGTGDVF

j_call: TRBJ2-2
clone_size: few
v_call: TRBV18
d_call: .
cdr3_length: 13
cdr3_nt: TGTGCCAGCGAACACGGGGGAATCGGGGAGCTGTTTTTT
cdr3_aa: CASEHGGIGELFF

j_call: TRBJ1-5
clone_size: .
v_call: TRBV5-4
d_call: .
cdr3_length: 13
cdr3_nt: TGTGCCAGCAGCCTGGATGGCCATCAGCCCCAGCATTTT
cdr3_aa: CASSLDGHQPQHF

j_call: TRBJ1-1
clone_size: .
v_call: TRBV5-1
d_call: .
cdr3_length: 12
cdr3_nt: TGCGCCAGCAGGCAGGGGAGCACTGAAGCTTTCTTT
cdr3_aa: CASRQGSTEAFF

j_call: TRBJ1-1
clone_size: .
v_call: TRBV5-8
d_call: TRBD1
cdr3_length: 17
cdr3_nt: TGTGCCAGCAGCTTGGGGGACAGGGGGGACATGAACACTGAAGCTTTCTTT
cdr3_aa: CASSLGDRGDMNTEAFF

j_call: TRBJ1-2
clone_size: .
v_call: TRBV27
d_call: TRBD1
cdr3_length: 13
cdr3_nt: TGTGCCAGCAGCCATCCGGGACAGTATGGCTACACCTTC
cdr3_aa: CASSHPGQYGYTF

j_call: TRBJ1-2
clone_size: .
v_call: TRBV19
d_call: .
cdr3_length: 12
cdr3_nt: TGTGCCAGTAGTATAAGATCATCGGGCTACACCTTC
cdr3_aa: CASSIRSSGYTF

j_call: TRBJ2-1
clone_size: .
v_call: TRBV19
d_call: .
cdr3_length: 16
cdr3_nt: TGTGCCAGTAGTATTGGGGACTTCCCGACCTACAATGAGCAGTTCTTC
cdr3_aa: CASSIGDFPTYNEQFF

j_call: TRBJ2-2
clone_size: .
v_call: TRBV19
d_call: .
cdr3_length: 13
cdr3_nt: TGTGCCAGTAGTATGGTGGGCACCGGGGAGCTGTTTTTT
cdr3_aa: CASSMVGTGELFF

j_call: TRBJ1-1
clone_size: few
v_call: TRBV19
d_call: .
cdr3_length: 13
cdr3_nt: TGTGCCAGTAGTACACTTACAAACACTGAAGCTTTCTTT
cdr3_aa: CASSTLTNTEAFF

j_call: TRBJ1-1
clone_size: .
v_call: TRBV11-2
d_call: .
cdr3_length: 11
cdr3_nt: TGTGCCAGCAGCTTGGGCAGTGAAGCTTTCTTT
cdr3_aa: CASSLGSEAFF

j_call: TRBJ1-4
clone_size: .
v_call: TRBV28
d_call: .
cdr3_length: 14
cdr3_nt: TGTGCCAGCAGTTTACCTTATACTAATGAAAAACTGTTTTTT
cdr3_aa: CASSLPYTNEKLFF

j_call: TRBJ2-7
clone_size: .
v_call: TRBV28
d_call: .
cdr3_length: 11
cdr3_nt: TGTGCCAGCAGGGGCCCGGACGAGCAGTACTTC
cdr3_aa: CASRGPDEQYF

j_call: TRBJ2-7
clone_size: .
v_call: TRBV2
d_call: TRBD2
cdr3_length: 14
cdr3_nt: TGTGCCAGCAGGGGGGCTAGCGGGAGTTGGGAGCAGTACTTC
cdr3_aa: CASRGASGSWEQYF

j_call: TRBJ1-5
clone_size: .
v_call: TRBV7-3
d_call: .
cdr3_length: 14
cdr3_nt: TGTGCCAGCAGCTTATTGCCAGGGCAAGGGCCCCAGCATTTT
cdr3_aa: CASSLLPGQGPQHF

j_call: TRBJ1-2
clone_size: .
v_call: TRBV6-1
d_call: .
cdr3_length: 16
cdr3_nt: TGTGCCAGCAGTGAACTTGCCAGCGGAGCTAACTATGGCTACACCTTC
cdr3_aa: CASSELASGANYGYTF

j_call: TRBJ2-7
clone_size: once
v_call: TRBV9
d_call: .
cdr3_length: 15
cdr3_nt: TGTGCCAGCAGCGGCTACAGGGACTTACGCGGCGAGCAGTACTTC
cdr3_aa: CASSGYRDLRGEQYF

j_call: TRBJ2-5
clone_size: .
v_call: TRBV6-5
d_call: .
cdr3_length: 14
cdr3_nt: TGTGCCAGCAGTTACGATGCGGGGCTAGAGACCCAGTACTTC
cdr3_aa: CASSYDAGLETQYF

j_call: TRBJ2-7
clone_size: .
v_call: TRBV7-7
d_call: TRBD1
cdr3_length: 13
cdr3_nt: TGTGCCAGCAGCCGGGGACAGGGGAACGAGCAGTACTTC
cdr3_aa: CASSRGQGNEQYF

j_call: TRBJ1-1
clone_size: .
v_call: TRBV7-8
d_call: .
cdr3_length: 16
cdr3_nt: TGTGCCAGCAGCTTAGCGCTCGGCGGCATGAACACTGAAGCTTTCTTT
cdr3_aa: CASSLALGGMNTEAFF

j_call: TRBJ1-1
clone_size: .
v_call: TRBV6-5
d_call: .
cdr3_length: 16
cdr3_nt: TGTGCCAGCAGTTACCCAGGCACTTTTGGTCCCACTGAAGCTTTCTTT
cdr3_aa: CASSYPGTFGPTEAFF

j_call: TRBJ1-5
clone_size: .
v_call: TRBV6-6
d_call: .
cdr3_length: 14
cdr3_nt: TGTGCCAGCACCGATAGGGGGGGCAATCAGCCCCAGCATTTT
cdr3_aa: CASTDRGGNQPQHF

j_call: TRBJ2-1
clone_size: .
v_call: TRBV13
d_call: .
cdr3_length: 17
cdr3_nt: TGTGCCAGCAGCCCTGTTTTGGGAGGATCCCCCTACAATGAGCAGTTCTTC
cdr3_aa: CASSPVLGGSPYNEQFF

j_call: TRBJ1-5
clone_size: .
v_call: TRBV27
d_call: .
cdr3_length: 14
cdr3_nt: TGTGCCAGCAGTTGGGGGGGCGGCGGTCAGCCCCAGCATTTT
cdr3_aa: CASSWGGGGQPQHF

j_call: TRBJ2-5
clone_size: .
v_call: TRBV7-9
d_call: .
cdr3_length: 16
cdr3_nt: TGTGCCAGCAGCTCATCGGAGGGCGGATACCAAGAGACCCAGTACTTC
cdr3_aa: CASSSSEGGYQETQYF

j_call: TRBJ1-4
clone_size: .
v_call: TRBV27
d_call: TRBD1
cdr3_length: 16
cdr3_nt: TGTGCCAGCCGATCCTCGAGGGGGCTGGGTAATGAAAAACTGTTTTTT
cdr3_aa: CASRSSRGLGNEKLFF

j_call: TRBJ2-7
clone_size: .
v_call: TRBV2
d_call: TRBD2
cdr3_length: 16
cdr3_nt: TGTGCCAGCAGTGAAGCGCTTTCTAGCGGAACCTACGAGCAGTACTTC
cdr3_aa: CASSEALSSGTYEQYF

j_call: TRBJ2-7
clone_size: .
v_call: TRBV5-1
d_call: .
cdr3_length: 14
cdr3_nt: TGCGCCAGCAGCTCCAGGGGGGGAGGCTACGAGCAGTACTTC
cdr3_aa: CASSSRGGGYEQYF